This entry concerns a single TCR beta chain. Its target is unknown. The data are from a study of beta chain features in type 1 diabetes. The CDR3 runs 16 residues. From germline, CDR1 is SGHVS and CDR2 FQNEAQ. V lost 5 bases, J lost 0 bases, and 9 bases stayed unmatched. Since all of the isolated RNA was reverse transcribed, expressed TCRB transcripts were what got sequenced. Using immunoSEQ multiplex PCR, the repertoire was profiled, and TCRdb retains in-frame clones only, with some absent. The sample lists approximately 50,000 clones; around 60% were seen once. Study-wide results and caveats: Type 1 diabetes patients had TCRB CDR3s that were shorter (moderately but significantly so) in all four CD4+ subsets. Patients with type 1 diabetes carried fewer insertions and had more deletions at their VDJ junctions.

The clonotype was recovered from a woman aged 30 to 39 with type 1 diabetes. Material for sequencing was stem cell memory CD4+ T cells from blood. The gene calls are TRBV7-8 and TRBJ1-2, with 7 bases fitting TRBD1. The CDR3 sequence is CASSPKTGRANYGYTF. CDR3 in DNA: TGTGCCAGCAGCCCCAAGACAGGGCGAGCTAACTATGGCTACACCTTC.